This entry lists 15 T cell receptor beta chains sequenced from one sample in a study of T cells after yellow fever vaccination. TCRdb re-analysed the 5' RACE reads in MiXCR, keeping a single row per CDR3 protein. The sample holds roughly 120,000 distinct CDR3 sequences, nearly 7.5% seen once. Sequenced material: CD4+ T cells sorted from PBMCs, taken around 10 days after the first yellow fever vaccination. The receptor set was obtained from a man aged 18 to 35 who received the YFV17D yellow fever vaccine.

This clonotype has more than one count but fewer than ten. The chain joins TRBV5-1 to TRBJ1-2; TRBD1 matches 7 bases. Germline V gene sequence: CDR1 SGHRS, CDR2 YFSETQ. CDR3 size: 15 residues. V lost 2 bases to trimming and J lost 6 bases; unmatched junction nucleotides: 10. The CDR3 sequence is CASSFGAGGSDGYTF. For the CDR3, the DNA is TGCGCCAGCAGCTTCGGGGCAGGGGGAAGTGATGGCTACACCTTC. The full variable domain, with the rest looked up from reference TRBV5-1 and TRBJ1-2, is KAGVTQTPRYLIKTRGQQVTLSCSPISGHRSVSWYQQTPGQGLQFLFEYFSETQRNKGNFPGRFSGRQFSNSRSEMNVSTLELGDSALYLCASSFGAGGSDGYTFGSGTRLTVV.

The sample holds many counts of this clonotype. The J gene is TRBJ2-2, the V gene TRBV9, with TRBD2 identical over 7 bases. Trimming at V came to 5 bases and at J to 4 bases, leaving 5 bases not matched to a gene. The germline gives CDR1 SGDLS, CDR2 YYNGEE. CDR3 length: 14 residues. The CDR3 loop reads CASREPGGTGELFF. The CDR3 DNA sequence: TGTGCCAGCAGGGAGCCGGGGGGCACCGGGGAGCTGTTTTTT. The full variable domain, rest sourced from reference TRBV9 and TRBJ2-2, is DSGVTQTPKHLITATGQRVTLRCSPRSGDLSVYWYQQSLDQGLQFLIQYYNGEERAKGNILERFSAQQFPDLHSELNLSSLELGDSALYFCASREPGGTGELFFGEGSRLTVL.

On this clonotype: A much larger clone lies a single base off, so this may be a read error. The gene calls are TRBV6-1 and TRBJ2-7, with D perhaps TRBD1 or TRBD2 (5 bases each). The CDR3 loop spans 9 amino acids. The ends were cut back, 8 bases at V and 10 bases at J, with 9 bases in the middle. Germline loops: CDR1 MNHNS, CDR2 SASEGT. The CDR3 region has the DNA TGTGCCAGCTCGAGGGACCAGTACGTC. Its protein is CASSRDQYV.

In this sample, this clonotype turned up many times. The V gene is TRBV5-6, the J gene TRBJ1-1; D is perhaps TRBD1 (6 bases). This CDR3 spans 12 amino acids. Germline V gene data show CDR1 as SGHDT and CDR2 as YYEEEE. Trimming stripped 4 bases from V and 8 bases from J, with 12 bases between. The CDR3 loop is CASSPRDMEAFF. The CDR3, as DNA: TGTGCCAGCAGCCCCCGGGACATGGAAGCTTTCTTT.

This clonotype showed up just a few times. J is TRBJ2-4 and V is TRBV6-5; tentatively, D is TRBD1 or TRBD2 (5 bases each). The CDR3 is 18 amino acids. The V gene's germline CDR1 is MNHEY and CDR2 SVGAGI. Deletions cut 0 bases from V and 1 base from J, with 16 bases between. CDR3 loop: CASSYSIGAGSAKNIQYF. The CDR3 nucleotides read TGTGCCAGCAGTTACTCGATCGGGGCTGGGAGCGCCAAAAACATTCAGTACTTC.

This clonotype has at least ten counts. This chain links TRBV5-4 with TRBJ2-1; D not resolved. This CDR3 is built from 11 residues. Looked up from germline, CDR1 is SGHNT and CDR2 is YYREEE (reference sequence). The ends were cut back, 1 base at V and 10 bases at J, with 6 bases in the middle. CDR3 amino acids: CASSLFEEQFF. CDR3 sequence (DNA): TGTGCCAGCAGCTTGTTTGAGGAGCAGTTCTTC.

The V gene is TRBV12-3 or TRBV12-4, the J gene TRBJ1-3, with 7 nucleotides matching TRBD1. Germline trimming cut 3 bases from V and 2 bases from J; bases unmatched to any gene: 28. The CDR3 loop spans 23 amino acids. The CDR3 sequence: CASSLRISARGLNRGNPGNTIYF. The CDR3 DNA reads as TGTGCCAGCAGTTTGAGAATTTCGGCCAGGGGGTTGAACCGGGGTAACCCTGGAAACACCATATATTTT.

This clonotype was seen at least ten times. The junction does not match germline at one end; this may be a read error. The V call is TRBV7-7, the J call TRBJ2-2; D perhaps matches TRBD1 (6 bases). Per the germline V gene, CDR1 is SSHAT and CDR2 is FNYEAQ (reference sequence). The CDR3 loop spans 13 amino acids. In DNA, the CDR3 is TGTGCTAGCAGCAATACAGGGTCCGGGGAGCTGTTTTTT. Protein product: CASSNTGSGELFF.

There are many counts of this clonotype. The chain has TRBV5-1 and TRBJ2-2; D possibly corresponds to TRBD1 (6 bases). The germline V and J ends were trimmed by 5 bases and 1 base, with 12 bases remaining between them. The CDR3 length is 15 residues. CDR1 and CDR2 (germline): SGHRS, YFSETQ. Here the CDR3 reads CASSRDNVNTGELFF. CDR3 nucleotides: TGCGCCAGCAGTAGGGACAACGTGAACACCGGGGAGCTGTTTTTT.

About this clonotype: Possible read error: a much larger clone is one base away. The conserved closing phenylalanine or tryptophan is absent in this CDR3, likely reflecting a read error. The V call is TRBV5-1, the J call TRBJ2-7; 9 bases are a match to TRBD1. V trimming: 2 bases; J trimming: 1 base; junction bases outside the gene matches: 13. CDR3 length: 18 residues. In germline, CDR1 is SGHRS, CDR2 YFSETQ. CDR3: CASSFGRPQGQGSYEQYY. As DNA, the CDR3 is TGCGCCAGCAGCTTCGGGAGACCTCAGGGACAGGGATCCTACGAGCAGTACTAC.

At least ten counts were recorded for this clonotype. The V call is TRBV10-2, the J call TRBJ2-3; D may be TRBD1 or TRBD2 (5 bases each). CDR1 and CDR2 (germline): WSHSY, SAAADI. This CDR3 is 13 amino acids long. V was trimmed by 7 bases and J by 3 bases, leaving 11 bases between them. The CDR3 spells CASTGAGTDTQYF. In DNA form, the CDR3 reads TGCGCCAGCACCGGGGCAGGGACAGATACGCAGTATTTT.

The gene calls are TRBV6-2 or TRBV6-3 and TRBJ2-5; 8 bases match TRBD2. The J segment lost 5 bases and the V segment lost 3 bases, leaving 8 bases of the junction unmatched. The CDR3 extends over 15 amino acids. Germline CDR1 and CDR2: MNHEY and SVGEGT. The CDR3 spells CASSYSIAGRETQYF. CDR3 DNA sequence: TGTGCCAGCAGTTATTCTATAGCGGGGAGGGAGACCCAGTACTTC.

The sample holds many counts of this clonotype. CDR3 loop: CASSSSGLGQTEAFF. The CDR3 nucleotides read TGTGCCAGCAGCTCCAGTGGTTTAGGGCAAACTGAAGCTTTCTTT. V usage is TRBV7-2 and J usage is TRBJ1-1; no clear D. V lost 4 bases to trimming and J lost 5 bases, with 17 bases between them. The CDR3 covers 15 residues. Germline CDR1 reads SGHTA; CDR2 reads FQGNSA.

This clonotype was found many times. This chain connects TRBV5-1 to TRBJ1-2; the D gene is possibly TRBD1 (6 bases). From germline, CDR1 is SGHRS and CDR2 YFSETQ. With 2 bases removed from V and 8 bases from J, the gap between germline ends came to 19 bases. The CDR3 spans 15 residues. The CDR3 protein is CASSFATGTSRGYTF. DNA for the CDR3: TGCGCCAGCAGCTTCGCTACAGGGACATCTCGGGGCTACACCTTC.

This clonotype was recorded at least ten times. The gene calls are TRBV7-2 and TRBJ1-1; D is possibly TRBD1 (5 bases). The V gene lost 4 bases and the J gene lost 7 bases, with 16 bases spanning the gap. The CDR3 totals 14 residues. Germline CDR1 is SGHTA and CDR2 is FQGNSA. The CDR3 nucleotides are TGTGCCAGCAGCTCGCCCGGGACGTTTCATGAAGCTTTCTTT. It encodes CASSSPGTFHEAFF.